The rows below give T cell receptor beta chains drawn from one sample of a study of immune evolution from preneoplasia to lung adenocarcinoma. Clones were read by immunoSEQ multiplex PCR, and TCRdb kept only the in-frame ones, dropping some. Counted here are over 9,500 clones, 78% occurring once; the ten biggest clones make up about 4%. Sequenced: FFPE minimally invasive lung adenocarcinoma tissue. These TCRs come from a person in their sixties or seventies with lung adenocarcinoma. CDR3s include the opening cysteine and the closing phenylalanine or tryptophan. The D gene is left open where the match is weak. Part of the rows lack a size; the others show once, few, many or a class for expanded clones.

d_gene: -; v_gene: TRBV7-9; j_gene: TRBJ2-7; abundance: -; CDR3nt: TGTGCCAGCAGCTTCGGGGAGGAGCAGTACTTC; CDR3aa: CASSFGEEQYF
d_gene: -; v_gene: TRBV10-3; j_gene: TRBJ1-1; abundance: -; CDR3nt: TGTGCCATCGAGGGGCGCCTCGGGGACACTGAAGCTTTCTTT; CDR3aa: CAIEGRLGDTEAFF
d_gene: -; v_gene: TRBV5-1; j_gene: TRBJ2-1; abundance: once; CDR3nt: TGCGCCAGCAGCTTGACAGGGTCGTATAATGAGCAGTTCTTC; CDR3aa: CASSLTGSYNEQFF
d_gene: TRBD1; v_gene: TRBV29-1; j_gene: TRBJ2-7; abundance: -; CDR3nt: TGCAGCGTTGAAGTACGCAGGGGGCACGGGGGAAACACCTACGAACAGTACTTC; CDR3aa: CSVEVRRGHGGNTYEQYF
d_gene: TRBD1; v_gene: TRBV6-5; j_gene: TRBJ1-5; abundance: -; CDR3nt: TGTGCCAGCAGGGACAGGGCCAATCAGCCCCAGCATTTT; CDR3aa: CASRDRANQPQHF
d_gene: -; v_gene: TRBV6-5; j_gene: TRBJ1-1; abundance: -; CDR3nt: TGTGCCAGCAGTTTCGGGACGGTGAACACTGAAGCTTTCTTT; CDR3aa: CASSFGTVNTEAFF
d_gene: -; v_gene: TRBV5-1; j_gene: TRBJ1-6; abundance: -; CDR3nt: TGCGCCAGCAGCTCTCGGGGAGATCCTAATTCACCCCTCCACTTT; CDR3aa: CASSSRGDPNSPLHF
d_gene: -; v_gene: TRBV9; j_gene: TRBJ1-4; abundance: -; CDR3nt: TGTGCCAGCAGCGTAGGGTCCTATAATGAAAAACTGTTTTTT; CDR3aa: CASSVGSYNEKLFF
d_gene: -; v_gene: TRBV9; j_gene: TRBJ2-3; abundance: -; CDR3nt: TGTGCCAGCAGCGTAGCCCTCGAAGATACGCAGTATTTT; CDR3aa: CASSVALEDTQYF
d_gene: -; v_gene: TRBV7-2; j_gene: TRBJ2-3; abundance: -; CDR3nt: TGTGCCAGCAGCTTAGACCCCTTGACGGATACGCAGTATTTT; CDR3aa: CASSLDPLTDTQYF
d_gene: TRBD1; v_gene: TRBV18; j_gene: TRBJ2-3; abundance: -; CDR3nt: TGTGCCAGCTCACCACAACAGGGGGATACAGATACGCAGTATTTT; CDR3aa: CASSPQQGDTDTQYF
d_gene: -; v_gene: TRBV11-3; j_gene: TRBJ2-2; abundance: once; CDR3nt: TGTGCCAGCAGCTTAGATTTTACCGGGGAGCTGTTTTTT; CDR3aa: CASSLDFTGELFF
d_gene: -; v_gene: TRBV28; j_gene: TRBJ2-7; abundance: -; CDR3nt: TGTGCCAGCATCTCTCGGGGGGACAGGTCCCGTCCTCTCGAGCAGTACTTC; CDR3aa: CASISRGDRSRPLEQYF
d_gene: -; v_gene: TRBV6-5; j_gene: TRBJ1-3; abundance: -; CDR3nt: TGTGCCAGCAGTTACTCGACACCCCACTCTGGAAACACCATATATTTT; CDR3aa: CASSYSTPHSGNTIYF
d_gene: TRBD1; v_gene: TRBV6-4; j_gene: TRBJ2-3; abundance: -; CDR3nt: TGTGCCAGCAGCCGACAGGGGCTAAACACAGATACGCAGTATTTT; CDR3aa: CASSRQGLNTDTQYF
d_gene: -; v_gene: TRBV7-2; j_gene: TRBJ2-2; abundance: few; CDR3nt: TGTGCCAGCAGCTTAGATCCGATGGGGGGCTCGAACACCGGGGAGCTGTTTTTT; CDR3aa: CASSLDPMGGSNTGELFF
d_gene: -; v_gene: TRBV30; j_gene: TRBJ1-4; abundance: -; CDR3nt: TGTGCCTGGACCCGGACAGCAACTAATGAAAAACTGTTTTTT; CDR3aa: CAWTRTATNEKLFF
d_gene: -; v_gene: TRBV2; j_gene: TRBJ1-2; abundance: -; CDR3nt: TGTGCCAGCAGCCGGGGTGGCTACACCTTC; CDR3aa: CASSRGGYTF
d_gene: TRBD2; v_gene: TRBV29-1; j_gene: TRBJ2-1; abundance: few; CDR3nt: TGCAGCGTTGAGGGAGTAGCGGGAGCCCAGTTCTTC; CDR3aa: CSVEGVAGAQFF
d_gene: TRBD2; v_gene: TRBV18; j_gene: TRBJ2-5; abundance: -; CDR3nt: TGTGCCAGCTCAAGACCCGGGACTAGCGTCCAAGAGACCCAGTACTTC; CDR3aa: CASSRPGTSVQETQYF
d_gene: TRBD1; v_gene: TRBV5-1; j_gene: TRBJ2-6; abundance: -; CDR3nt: TGCGCCAGCAGCTCGAAGGGGGCCTCTGGGGCCAACGTCCTGACTTTC; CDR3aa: CASSSKGASGANVLTF
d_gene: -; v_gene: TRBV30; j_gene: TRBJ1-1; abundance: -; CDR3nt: TGTGCCTGGAGTGTAATGTGGGGCAAGACGGCTATGAACACTGAAGCTTTCTTT; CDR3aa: CAWSVMWGKTAMNTEAFF
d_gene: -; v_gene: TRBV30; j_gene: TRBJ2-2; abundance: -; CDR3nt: TGTGTCTACAAGTACACCGGGGAGCTGTTTTTT; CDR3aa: CVYKYTGELFF
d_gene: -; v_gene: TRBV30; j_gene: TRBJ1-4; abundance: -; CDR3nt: TGTGCCTGGACTCAAAATGAAAAACTGTTTTTT; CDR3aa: CAWTQNEKLFF
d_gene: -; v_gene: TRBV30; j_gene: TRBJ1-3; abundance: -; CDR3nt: TGTGCCTGGAGTGTAGGAGGGGTAGGAAACACCATATATTTT; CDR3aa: CAWSVGGVGNTIYF
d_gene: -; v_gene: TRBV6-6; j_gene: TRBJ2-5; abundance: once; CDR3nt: TGTGCCAGCAGTTACGGCCGGGAGACCCAGTACTTC; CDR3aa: CASSYGRETQYF
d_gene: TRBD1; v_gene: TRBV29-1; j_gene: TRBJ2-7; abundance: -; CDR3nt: TGCAGCGTGGACCGGGACAGGGGCTACGAGCAGTACTTC; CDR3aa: CSVDRDRGYEQYF
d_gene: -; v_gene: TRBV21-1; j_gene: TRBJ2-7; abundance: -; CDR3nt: TGTGCCAGCAGCAGACTGGAGGGGCGGGGTAAGGACTACGAGCAGTACTTC; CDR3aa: CASSRLEGRGKDYEQYF
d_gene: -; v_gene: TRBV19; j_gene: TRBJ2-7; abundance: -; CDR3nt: TGTGCCAGTAGTATCTTGGGGTACGAGCAGTACTTC; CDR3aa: CASSILGYEQYF
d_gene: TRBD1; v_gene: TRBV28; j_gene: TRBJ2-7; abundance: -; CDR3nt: TGTGCCAGCAGTCCCGGACAGGGGGAATACGAGCAGTACTTC; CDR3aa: CASSPGQGEYEQYF
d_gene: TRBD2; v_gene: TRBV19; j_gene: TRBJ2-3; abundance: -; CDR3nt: TGTGCCAGTAGTCCGGAATCGGGGACTAGAAGAGATACGCAGTATTTT; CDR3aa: CASSPESGTRRDTQYF
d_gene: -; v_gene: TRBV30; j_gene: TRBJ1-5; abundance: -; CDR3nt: TGTGCCTGGAGCGTGAGGGGAGGAGGTCAGCCCCAGCATTTT; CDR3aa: CAWSVRGGGQPQHF
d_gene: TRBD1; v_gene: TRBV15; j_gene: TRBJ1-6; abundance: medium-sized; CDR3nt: TGTGCCACCAGTTCTGTGCGGACAGGGAAGTTGTCACCCCTCCACTTT; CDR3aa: CATSSVRTGKLSPLHF
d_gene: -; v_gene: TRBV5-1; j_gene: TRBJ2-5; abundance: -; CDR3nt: TGCGCCAGCAGTTACAGGGGAGGGAATGGTGAGACCCAGTACTTC; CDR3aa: CASSYRGGNGETQYF
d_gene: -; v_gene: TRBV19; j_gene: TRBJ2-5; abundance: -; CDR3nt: TGTGCCAGTAGTAATCAGGGTTCGGGAGAGACCCAGTACTTC; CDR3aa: CASSNQGSGETQYF
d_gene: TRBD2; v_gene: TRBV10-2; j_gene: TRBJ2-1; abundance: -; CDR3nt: TGCGCCAGCCGGACTAGCGGGAGTAGAAATGAGCAGTTCTTC; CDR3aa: CASRTSGSRNEQFF
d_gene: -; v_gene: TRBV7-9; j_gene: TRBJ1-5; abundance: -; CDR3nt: TGTGCCAGCAGCTCACACGGATATAGCAATCAGCCCCAGCATTTT; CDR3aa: CASSSHGYSNQPQHF
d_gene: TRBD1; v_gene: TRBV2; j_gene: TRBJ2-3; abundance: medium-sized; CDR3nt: TGTGCCAGCGAGAAGGACAGGGGCACAGATACGCAGTATTTT; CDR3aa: CASEKDRGTDTQYF
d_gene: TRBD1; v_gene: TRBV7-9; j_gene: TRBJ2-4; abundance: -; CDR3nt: TGTGCCAGCAGCCCTGGGGGGGACAGGGGGCCTTCGGACATTCAGTACTTC; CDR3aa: CASSPGGDRGPSDIQYF
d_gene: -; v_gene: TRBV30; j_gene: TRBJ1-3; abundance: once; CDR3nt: TGTGCCTGGAGTTCGCAGTCTGGAAACACCATATATTTT; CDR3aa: CAWSSQSGNTIYF
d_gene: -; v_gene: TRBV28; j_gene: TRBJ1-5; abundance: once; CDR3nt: TGTGCCAGCAGTTCTAAGGGAGACGGCGTTTGGAATCAGCCCCAGCATTTT; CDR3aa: CASSSKGDGVWNQPQHF
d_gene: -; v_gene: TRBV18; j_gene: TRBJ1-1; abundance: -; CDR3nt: TGTGCCAGCTCACCGACGGTGAACACTGAAGCTTTCTTT; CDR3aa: CASSPTVNTEAFF
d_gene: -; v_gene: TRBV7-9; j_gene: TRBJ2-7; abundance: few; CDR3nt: TGTGCCAGCAGCTTAGTCTCGGGCAGAGTCTACGAGCAGTACTTC; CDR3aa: CASSLVSGRVYEQYF
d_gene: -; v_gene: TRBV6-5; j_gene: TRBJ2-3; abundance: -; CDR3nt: TGTGCCAGCAGATACACAGATACGCAGTATTTT; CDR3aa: CASRYTDTQYF
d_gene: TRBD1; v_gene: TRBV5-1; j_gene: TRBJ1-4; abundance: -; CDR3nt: TGCGCCAGCAGCTTACACAACAGGGGGCTCACTAATGAAAAACTGTTTTTT; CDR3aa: CASSLHNRGLTNEKLFF
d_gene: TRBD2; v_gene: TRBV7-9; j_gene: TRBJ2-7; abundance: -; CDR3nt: TGTGCCAGCAGCAAAGCGGGAGGGCCATACGAGCAGTACTTC; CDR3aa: CASSKAGGPYEQYF
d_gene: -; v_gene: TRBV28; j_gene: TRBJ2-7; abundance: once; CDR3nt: TGTGCCAGCAGGGGGAGCTCCTACGAGCAGTACTTC; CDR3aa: CASRGSSYEQYF
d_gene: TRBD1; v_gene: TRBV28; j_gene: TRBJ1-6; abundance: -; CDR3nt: TGTGCCAGCAGTTTTAGACAGGGGGCAAATTCACCCCTCCACTTT; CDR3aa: CASSFRQGANSPLHF
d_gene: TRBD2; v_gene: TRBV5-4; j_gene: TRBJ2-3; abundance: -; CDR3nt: TGTGCCAGCAGCTCCGGGGGGGCGGATACGCAGTATTTT; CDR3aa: CASSSGGADTQYF
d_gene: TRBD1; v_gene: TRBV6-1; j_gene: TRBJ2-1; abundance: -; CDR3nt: TGTGCCAGCACTGGGACAGCTGATGAGCAGTTCTTC; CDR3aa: CASTGTADEQFF
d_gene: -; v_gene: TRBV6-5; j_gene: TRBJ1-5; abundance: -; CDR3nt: TGTGCCAGCCGTGGAACAGGGCCGGGTCAGCCCCAGCATTTT; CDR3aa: CASRGTGPGQPQHF
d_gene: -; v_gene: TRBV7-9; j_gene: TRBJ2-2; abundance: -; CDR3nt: TGTGCCAGCAGCTTATTGTCATCCGGGGAGCTGTTTTTT; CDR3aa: CASSLLSSGELFF
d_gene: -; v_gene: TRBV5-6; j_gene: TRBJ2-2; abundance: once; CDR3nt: TGTGCCAGCAGCTATCCGACGAGGACCGGGGAGCTGTTTTTT; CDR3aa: CASSYPTRTGELFF
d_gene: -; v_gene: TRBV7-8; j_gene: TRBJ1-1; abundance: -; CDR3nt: TGTGCCAGCAGCCCAGGACCGTCGAGCACTGAAGCTTTCTTT; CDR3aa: CASSPGPSSTEAFF
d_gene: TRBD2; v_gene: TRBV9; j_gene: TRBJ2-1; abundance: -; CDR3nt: TGTGCCAGCAGCGTTCCCCGCTCCTCCGGGACTAGCGGGGGAGGGGCCTACAATGAGCAGTTCTTC; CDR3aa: CASSVPRSSGTSGGGAYNEQFF
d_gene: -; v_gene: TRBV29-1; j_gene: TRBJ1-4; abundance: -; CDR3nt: TGCAGCGTGGACGGGCAGGGTGGTGAAAAACTGTTTTTT; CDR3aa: CSVDGQGGEKLFF
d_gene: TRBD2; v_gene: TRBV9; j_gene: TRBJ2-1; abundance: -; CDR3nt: TGTGCCAGCAGCTCCTCCGGGACTAAATTCAATGAGCAGTTCTTC; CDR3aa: CASSSSGTKFNEQFF
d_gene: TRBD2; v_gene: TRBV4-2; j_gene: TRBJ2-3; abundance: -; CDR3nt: TGTGCCAGCAGCTATAGCGGGGTTAGCACAGATACGCAGTATTTT; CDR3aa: CASSYSGVSTDTQYF
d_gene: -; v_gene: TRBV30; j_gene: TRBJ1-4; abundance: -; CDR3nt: TGTGCCTGGAGTGTACAAGGGGTTGAAAAACTGTTTTTT; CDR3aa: CAWSVQGVEKLFF